Listed here are 4 T cell receptor beta chains from one sample, sequenced in a study of T-cell reconstitution after alpha-beta-depleted transplantation in children. Construction of the TCRbeta library involved unique molecular identifiers. Each CDR3 protein is one row after TCRdb ran MiXCR on the PCR reads. Among around 960,000 distinct CDR3 sequences, about 31% were seen once, and the ten largest hold 28%. Here the sequenced sample was PBMCs, mostly from graft donor cells, taken 360 days after TCRalphabeta/CD19-depleted stem cell transplant. The receptors originated from a boy under two years old who had a stem cell transplant for SCID, so the T cells may come from the graft donor.

V and J are TRBV2 and TRBJ2-1, with 11 bases fitting TRBD2. Trimming removed 4 bases from V and 6 bases from J; junction bases left unmatched: 11. Looked up from germline, CDR1 is SNHLY and CDR2 is FYNNEI. This CDR3 is 17 amino acids long. The CDR3 coding sequence is TGTGCCAGCAGTGTGTATTTAGTAACTAGCGGGGGCAATGAGCAGTTCTTC. Its translation is CASSVYLVTSGGNEQFF.

The J gene is TRBJ2-7, the V gene TRBV27; 8 bases agree with TRBD1. The ends lost 8 bases at V and 0 bases at J; junction bases unmatched: 12. The CDR3 is 16 amino acids. The germline V gene has CDR1 MNHEY and CDR2 SMNVEV (reference sequence). The CDR3 sequence is CASAIARTGSSYEQYF. The CDR3 nucleotides read TGTGCCAGCGCCATCGCGCGGACAGGGAGCTCCTACGAGCAGTACTTC.

At least ten counts were recorded for this clonotype. The gene calls are TRBV29-1 and TRBJ2-5; D remains unclear. The germline V and J ends were trimmed by 6 bases and 4 bases, with 9 bases remaining between them. The germline V gene has CDR1 SQVTM and CDR2 ANQGSEA. The CDR3 totals 11 residues. In nucleotides, the CDR3 is TGCAGCGTCACCCTGAGAGAGACCCAGTACTTC. Amino acid sequence: CSVTLRETQYF.

This clonotype was counted at least ten times. The rearrangement links TRBV18 to TRBJ2-3; 7 bases line up with TRBD1. There are 13 residues in the CDR3. The germline V gene has CDR1 KGHSH and CDR2 LQKENI. The V and J ends lost 6 bases and 2 bases, in that order; junction bases with no gene match: 2. CDR3 protein: CASSGQNTDTQYF. CDR3 DNA: TGTGCCAGCTCGGGACAGAACACAGATACGCAGTATTTT.